This T cell receptor beta chain was sequenced in a study of identical twins. A universal primer site came from template switching; cDNA carried unique molecular identifiers. TCRdb recomputed calls from the 5' RACE reads with MiXCR, one row per CDR3 protein. The sample has some 900,000 distinct CDR3 sequences, around 12% seen once. Study-level points and caveats: Invariant MAIT and iNKT cells could partly confound zero-insertion analyses. Fewer insertions characterized abundant cord blood beta clonotypes, whereas memory repertoires showed none.

About this clonotype: Its specificity is not known.

These data were also reused for a study on yellow fever vaccine responses in identical twins.

Sequencing was carried out using PBMCs. This receptor was obtained from a woman aged 18-29 years in good health.

The CDR3 loop reads CASSSRGPSGYNEQFF. The CDR3 coding sequence is TGTGCCAGCAGTTCTAGGGGGCCTAGCGGCTACAATGAGCAGTTCTTC. This rearrangement joins TRBV12-3 or TRBV12-4 to TRBJ2-1; D is possibly TRBD1 or TRBD2 (7 bases each). V lost 4 bases to trimming and J lost 3 bases, with 16 bases between them. The CDR3 is 16 residues long.